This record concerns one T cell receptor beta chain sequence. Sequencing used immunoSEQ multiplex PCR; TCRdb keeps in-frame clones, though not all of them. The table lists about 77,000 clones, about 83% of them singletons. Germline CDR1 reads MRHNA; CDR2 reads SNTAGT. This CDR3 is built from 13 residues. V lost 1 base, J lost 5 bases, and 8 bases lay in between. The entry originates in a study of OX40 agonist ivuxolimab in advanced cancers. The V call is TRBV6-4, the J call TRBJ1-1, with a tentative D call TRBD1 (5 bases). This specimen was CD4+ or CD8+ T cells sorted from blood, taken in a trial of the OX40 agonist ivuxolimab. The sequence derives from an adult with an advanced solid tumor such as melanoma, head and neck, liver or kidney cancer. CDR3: CASSDYGGTEAFF. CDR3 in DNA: TGTGCCAGCAGTGACTACGGGGGAACTGAAGCTTTCTTT.